These 7 T cell receptor beta chains were all obtained from the same sample, sequenced in a study of blood T cell repertoires in COVID-19. Produced via immunoSEQ multiplex PCR; TCRdb's table is partial and in-frame only. Seen here are about 140,000 clones, around four fifths observed once, and the top ten hold around 5%. Input material: PBMCs or T cells enriched from blood (not recorded which). The receptors shown here come from a man in his 70s who had been exposed to COVID-19.

This chain joins TRBV30 and TRBJ1-2; 7 positions agree with TRBD1. Germline assignment: CDR1 GTSNPN and CDR2 SVGIG (reference sequence). The CDR3 loop spans 15 amino acids. J gave up 4 bases and V 3 bases, and 11 bases lay outside the gene matches. For the CDR3, the DNA is TGTGCCTGGAGCCCCTGGACAGGCGACTTCTATGGCTACACCTTC. Its translation is CAWSPWTGDFYGYTF. The variable domain in full, completed from reference TRBV30 and TRBJ1-2, reads SQTIHQWPATLVQPVGSPLSLECTVEGTSNPNLYWYRQAAGRGLQLLFYSVGIGQISSEVPQNLSASRPQDRQFILSSKKLLLSDSGFYLCAWSPWTGDFYGYTFGSGTRLTVV.

J is TRBJ2-7 and V is TRBV27; D might be TRBD2 (7 bases). Per the germline V gene, CDR1 is MNHEY and CDR2 is SMNVEV (reference sequence). V lost 2 bases and J 5 bases, leaving 19 bases between the germline ends. There are 16 residues in the CDR3. CDR3 amino acids: CASSLDLGGEFHEQYF. DNA for the CDR3: TGTGCCAGCAGTTTAGATTTAGGGGGGGAATTTCACGAGCAGTACTTC.

This clone was recorded a few times. The chain links TRBV25-1 to TRBJ1-1; possibly TRBD1 for D (6 bases). The CDR3 is 12 residues long. CDR1 and CDR2 from the germline V gene are MGHDK and SYGVNS. V was cut by 3 bases and J by 5 bases, with 7 bases left in between. CDR3: CASSDRGTEAFF. CDR3 nucleotide sequence: TGTGCCAGCAGTGACAGGGGAACTGAAGCTTTCTTT.

The chain uses TRBV18 and TRBJ2-4; TRBD1 might be the D (6 bases). Trimming removed 8 bases at V and 3 bases at J, with 23 bases between. Germline-derived CDR1 and CDR2 are KGHSH and LQKENI. The CDR3 has 17 amino acids. The CDR3 here is CASHGQWKNMGKNIQYF. DNA of the CDR3: TGTGCCAGCCACGGACAGTGGAAGAACATGGGCAAAAACATTCAGTACTTC.

This clone has a single count. The gene calls are TRBV9 and TRBJ2-2; 7 nucleotides align to TRBD1. The germline V gene encodes CDR1 SGDLS and CDR2 YYNGEE. V lost 5 bases to trimming and J lost 2 bases; unmatched junction nucleotides: 12. This CDR3 has 17 residues. CDR3: CASSHTDRTRNTGELFF. For the CDR3, the DNA is TGTGCCAGCAGTCATACGGACAGGACTCGAAACACCGGGGAGCTGTTTTTT.

V is TRBV5-1 and J is TRBJ1-4; 9 positions match TRBD1. V shed 1 base and J 5 bases; nucleotides not matched to a gene: 6. The CDR3 runs to 16 residues. CDR1 is SGHRS and CDR2 is YFSETQ in the germline V gene. The CDR3 region is CASSLTTTGGNEKLFF. The CDR3 DNA reads as TGCGCCAGCAGCTTGACCACGACAGGGGGGAATGAAAAACTGTTTTTT. Full variable domain (missing parts from reference TRBV5-1 and TRBJ1-4): KAGVTQTPRYLIKTRGQQVTLSCSPISGHRSVSWYQQTPGQGLQFLFEYFSETQRNKGNFPGRFSGRQFSNSRSEMNVSTLELGDSALYLCASSLTTTGGNEKLFFGSGTQLSVL.

This clone was picked up one time. This chain joins TRBV15 and TRBJ1-1; D not certain. The V gene lost 0 bases and the J gene lost 6 bases, with 14 bases spanning the gap. CDR3 length: 15 residues. The germline CDR1 and CDR2 sequences are LNHNV and YYDKDF (reference sequence). CDR3 nucleotide sequence: TGTGCCACCAGCAGAGATAAAGGAAGGAGACCTGAAGCTTTCTTT. Protein product: CATSRDKGRRPEAFF.